Listed below are T cell receptor beta chains from one sample, sequenced in a study of blood T cell repertoires in COVID-19. Using immunoSEQ multiplex PCR, the repertoire was profiled, and TCRdb retains in-frame clones only, with some absent. The sample has 45,000 to 70,000 clones; 73% are singletons. Sequenced sample: peripheral blood. Receptor source: a woman aged 45-59 years with active or convalescent COVID-19. CDR3s leave out the opening cysteine and the closing phenylalanine or tryptophan. Each record gives: V gene, J gene, CDR3 protein.

>TRBV5-1|TRBJ1-1
ASSLVDRGNTEAF
>TRBV28|TRBJ2-1
ASKGQGAYNEQF
>TRBV28|TRBJ1-2
ASSSRHGYT
>TRBV4-2|TRBJ2-4
ASSQDGRGVKNIQY
>TRBV28|TRBJ1-3
ASSLQESGNTIY
>TRBV27|TRBJ1-3
ASSLGAGVRNTIY
>TRBV19|TRBJ1-5
ASREGSGPQH
>TRBV28|TRBJ2-7
ASSPSWAGSSYEQY
>TRBV2|TRBJ1-6
ASSEEGQGMAPLH
>TRBV6-4|TRBJ1-2
ASSPGLEGVGGYT